The 13 T cell receptor beta chains given below trace back to one sample, sequenced in a study of neurological immune-mediated disorders. Each CDR3 protein gets one entry after TCRdb re-called the 5' RACE reads with MiXCR. The table lists approximately 30,000 distinct CDR3 sequences, approximately 5.2% of them singletons. Sequencing was performed on CD4+ T cells from blood. These receptors were obtained from a woman between 45 and 60 years old in good health.

This clonotype occurred many times. The chain links TRBV15 to TRBJ2-1; 8 nucleotides agree with TRBD2. CDR1 and CDR2 (germline): LNHNV, YYDKDF (reference sequence). CDR3 length: 18 amino acids. With 0 bases clipped from V and 4 bases from J, the junction kept 11 bases outside the gene matches. CDR3 sequence (DNA): TGTGCCACCAGCAGAGATAACCAAGCGGGGGCCGTTTACAATGAGCAGTTCTTC. Its protein is CATSRDNQAGAVYNEQFF.

This clonotype was detected ten times or more. The CDR3 spells CASSWSRNQPQHF. CDR3 DNA: TGTGCCAGCAGTTGGTCACGGAATCAGCCCCAGCATTTT. V gene TRBV6-2 or TRBV6-3 combines with J gene TRBJ1-5; D gene ambiguous. V was clipped by 4 bases and J by 4 bases, with 8 bases between them. The germline V gene encodes CDR1 MNHEY and CDR2 SVGEGT. The CDR3 runs 13 residues.

On this clonotype itself: This sequence may be a read error, since a much larger clone differs from it by one base. The final CDR3 position lacks the conserved phenylalanine or tryptophan, pointing to a likely read error. V is TRBV11-2 and J is TRBJ2-4; D is unclear. Trimming removed 2 bases from V and 2 bases from J, with 7 bases in between. Germline CDR1 is SGHAT and CDR2 is FQNNGV. This CDR3 comprises 14 residues. The CDR3 DNA sequence: TGTGCCAGCAGCTTAAGTCTGACCAAAAACATTCAGTACTTA. Translated: CASSLSLTKNIQYL.

This clonotype was counted many times. The genes are TRBV9 and TRBJ2-1; the match to TRBD2 covers 14 bases. In germline, CDR1 is SGDLS, CDR2 YYNGEE. There are 15 residues in the CDR3. J gave up 7 bases and V 3 bases, and 3 bases lay outside the gene matches. The CDR3 is CASSGLAGGRNEQFF. The CDR3, as DNA: TGTGCCAGCAGCGGACTAGCGGGGGGGAGGAATGAGCAGTTCTTC. Full variable domain (rest looked up from reference TRBV9 and TRBJ2-1): DSGVTQTPKHLITATGQRVTLRCSPRSGDLSVYWYQQSLDQGLQFLIQYYNGEERAKGNILERFSAQQFPDLHSELNLSSLELGDSALYFCASSGLAGGRNEQFFGPGTRLTVL.

This clonotype was detected many times. J is TRBJ1-1 and V is TRBV6-2 or TRBV6-3; D perhaps matches TRBD1 (5 bases). V lost 6 bases and J lost 0, with 14 bases in between. Germline loops: CDR1 MNHEY, CDR2 SVGEGT. This CDR3 region has 15 residues. In DNA form, the CDR3 reads TGTGCCAGCAGAGGGTATGGAGGGGTGAACACTGAAGCTTTCTTT. Its protein product is CASRGYGGVNTEAFF.

This clonotype was observed at least ten times. The chain couples TRBV24-1 to TRBJ1-2; D remains unclear. With 6 bases removed from V and 8 bases from J, the gap between germline ends came to 15 bases. The CDR3 consists of 13 residues. In germline, CDR1 is KGHDR, CDR2 SFDVKD. For the CDR3, the DNA is TGTGCCACCAGTACCACTGGGGAGGGAGGCTACACCTTC. This gives the protein CATSTTGEGGYTF.

This clonotype has a count of ten or more. The chain is built from TRBV4-3 and TRBJ2-2; unclear D gene. This CDR3 has 14 residues. Trimming took off 1 base at V and 5 bases at J, with 8 bases between the two ends. Germline-derived CDR1 and CDR2 are LGHNA and YSLEER. The CDR3 loop reads CASSQVHQTGELFF. As DNA, the CDR3 is TGCGCCAGCAGCCAAGTACATCAGACCGGGGAGCTGTTTTTT.

This clonotype was seen ten or more times. The V call is TRBV3-1, the J call TRBJ2-7, with TRBD2 as a possible D gene (6 bases). This CDR3 is built from 11 residues. Germline CDR1 and CDR2: LGHDT and YNNKEL (reference sequence). V lost 5 bases, J lost 7 bases, and 9 bases lay in between. The chain's CDR3 is CASSGTSEQYF. The CDR3 DNA reads as TGTGCCAGCAGCGGGACTTCGGAGCAGTACTTC.

This clonotype was seen a handful of times. This chain uses TRBV7-6 with TRBJ2-2, with 10 bases matching TRBD1. The germline V gene encodes CDR1 SGHVS and CDR2 FNYEAQ. The CDR3 length is 16 residues. V shed 5 bases, J shed 4 bases, and the junction held 7 bases outside the gene matches. In nucleotides, the CDR3 is TGTGCCAGCAGCCTCGGGACAGGGGTTGCCACCGGGGAGCTGTTTTTT. Amino acid sequence: CASSLGTGVATGELFF.

This clonotype has at least ten counts. The chain carries TRBV7-6 and TRBJ2-1; maybe TRBD2 (5 bases). CDR1 SGHVS and CDR2 FNYEAQ come from the germline V gene. V lost 1 base, J lost 8 bases, and 9 bases lay in between. This CDR3 has 13 residues. The CDR3, as DNA: TGTGCCAGCAGCTTAGTAGGAGCGGATGAGCAGTTCTTC. This sequence encodes CASSLVGADEQFF.

This clonotype showed up many times. The chain uses TRBV20-1 and TRBJ2-4; 11 nucleotides agree with TRBD2. V dropped 5 bases and J dropped 2; count of bases not matched to a gene: 8. This CDR3 is built from 16 residues. CDR1 is DFQATT, CDR2 SNEGSKA, per germline (reference sequence). The CDR3 nucleotides are TGCAGTGCTGACCCTAGCGGGGGGTTGTCCAAAAACATTCAGTACTTC. This sequence encodes CSADPSGGLSKNIQYF.

This clonotype was recorded at least ten times. This chain uses TRBV2 with TRBJ1-5, with D hard to call. The CDR3 has 15 residues. V lost 5 bases to trimming and J lost 4 bases, with 15 bases between them. In germline, CDR1 is SNHLY, CDR2 FYNNEI. CDR3 residues: CASSQTPLQNQPQHF. CDR3 coding DNA: TGTGCCAGCAGTCAGACCCCACTACAGAATCAGCCCCAGCATTTT. The variable domain in full, completed from reference TRBV2 and TRBJ1-5, reads EPEVTQTPSHQVTQMGQEVILRCVPISNHLYFYWYRQILGQKVEFLVSFYNNEISEKSEIFDDQFSVERPDGSNFTLKIRSTKLEDSAMYFCASSQTPLQNQPQHFGDGTRLSIL.

This clonotype was counted many times. This chain joins TRBV6-5 and TRBJ2-1, with 7 bases aligning to TRBD2. CDR3 length: 12 residues. CDR1 MNHEY and CDR2 SVGAGI come from the germline V gene. Germline trimming cut 6 bases from V and 9 bases from J; bases unmatched to any gene: 5. The CDR3 spells CASRKTGGEQFF. In nucleotides, the CDR3 is TGTGCCAGCAGGAAAACGGGAGGTGAGCAGTTCTTC.